This T cell receptor (beta chain) originates from a study of blood T cell repertoires in COVID-19. This CDR3 region has 13 residues. V was pared by 6 bases and J by 1 base, with 9 bases between. The germline CDR1 and CDR2 sequences are KGHDR and SFDVKD. Here immunoSEQ multiplex PCR was the method, and the copy in TCRdb shows in-frame clones only, minus some. This sample has 110,000 or so clones; around nine tenths occur once, and the top ten carry 2% to 2.5%. Input material: peripheral blood. The TCR was taken from a woman aged 50 to 60 with acute or convalescent COVID-19. V is TRBV24-1 and J is TRBJ2-7; no firm D call. The CDR3 spells CATSSLRSYEQYF. DNA of the CDR3: TGTGCCACCAGTTCTCTCAGATCCTACGAGCAGTACTTC.